The 17 T cell receptor beta chains presented below share a single source sample, sequenced in a study of cytomegalovirus exposure and HLA in healthy donors. The PCR used 60 Vbeta and 13 Jbeta primers. TCRdb's copy holds only in-frame clones and misses some; the assay was immunoSEQ multiplex PCR. The sample has some 270,000 clones, 75% to 90% seen once. Sequences were obtained from PBMCs. Receptor source: a girl aged 2-10 years in good health and CMV-seronegative.

The J gene is TRBJ1-2, the V gene TRBV4-1; D is uncertain. CDR3 length: 14 residues. Trimming shortened V by 0 bases and J by 8 bases, and 13 bases separated the two germline ends. Germline CDR1 is MGHRA and CDR2 is YSYEKL. CDR3 amino acids: CASSQDRPVLGYTF. The CDR3, as DNA: TGCGCCAGCAGCCAAGATCGCCCAGTGCTGGGCTACACCTTC.

V is TRBV6-1 and J is TRBJ1-1; 7 bases match TRBD1. CDR1 is MNHNS and CDR2 is SASEGT in the germline V gene. Unmatched junction bases numbered 9, after V lost 2 bases and J lost 6 bases. CDR3 size: 15 residues. The chain's CDR3 is CASSEIPGQLAEAFF. The DNA of the CDR3 is TGTGCCAGCAGTGAAATTCCGGGACAGCTGGCTGAAGCTTTCTTT.

This clone was seen once. This chain connects TRBV5-1 to TRBJ2-1; a possible D gene is TRBD2 (5 bases). This CDR3 is 15 amino acids long. Trimming stripped 2 bases from V and 1 base from J, with 10 bases between. Germline values: CDR1 SGHRS, CDR2 YFSETQ. CDR3 coding DNA: TGCGCCAGCAGCTTTGGCGGGTCTTCCTACAATGAGCAGTTCTTC. Amino acids: CASSFGGSSYNEQFF.

The rearrangement links TRBV7-9 to TRBJ1-1; D gene unclear. Trimming stripped 5 bases from V and 1 base from J, with 14 bases between. Germline V gene lookup returns CDR1 SEHNR and CDR2 FQNEAQ (reference sequence). CDR3 length equals 15 residues. This CDR3 is CASSPPSTGNTEAFF. The CDR3 nucleotides read TGTGCCAGCAGCCCCCCTTCTACGGGGAACACTGAAGCTTTCTTT.

This chain joins TRBV2 and TRBJ2-7; 8 bases align to TRBD1. Trimming at V came to 5 bases and at J to 4 bases, leaving 7 bases not matched to a gene. Per germline, CDR1 SNHLY and CDR2 FYNNEI. The CDR3 sequence is 14 residues long. The CDR3: CASSPDRGGYEQYF. The CDR3 nucleotides read TGTGCCAGCAGTCCAGACAGGGGAGGATACGAGCAGTACTTC. The complete variable domain, with remaining parts taken from reference TRBV2 and TRBJ2-7, reads EPEVTQTPSHQVTQMGQEVILRCVPISNHLYFYWYRQILGQKVEFLVSFYNNEISEKSEIFDDQFSVERPDGSNFTLKIRSTKLEDSAMYFCASSPDRGGYEQYFGPGTRLTVT.

The rearrangement links TRBV29-1 to TRBJ2-5; 13 positions agree with TRBD2. The DNA end is more similar to TRBJ2-7, so the J call may be wrong. The CDR3 length is 14 residues. Germline CDR1 SQVTM, CDR2 ANQGSEA. The CDR3 DNA reads as TGCAGCGTTGAGGGGACTAGCGGGGATTACGAGCAGTACTTC. Translation: CSVEGTSGDYEQYF.

The chain employs TRBV2 and TRBJ2-5; TRBD2 matches at 11 bases. Per germline, CDR1 SNHLY and CDR2 FYNNEI. V gave up 8 bases and J gave up 6 bases; unmatched junction bases: 11. The length of the CDR3 is 15 residues. The CDR3 nucleotides read TGTGCCAGCTGGGGTAGCGGGGGGGCCATGCAGACCCAGTACTTC. It yields the protein CASWGSGGAMQTQYF. Using reference TRBV2 and TRBJ2-5 for the parts outside the CDR3, the full variable domain is EPEVTQTPSHQVTQMGQEVILRCVPISNHLYFYWYRQILGQKVEFLVSFYNNEISEKSEIFDDQFSVERPDGSNFTLKIRSTKLEDSAMYFCASWGSGGAMQTQYFGPGTRLLVL.

The rearrangement uses TRBV7-9 and TRBJ1-2; a weak D match, TRBD1 (5 bases). CDR1 is SEHNR and CDR2 is FQNEAQ in the germline V gene (reference sequence). V lost 3 bases to trimming and J lost 6 bases, with 14 bases between them. This CDR3 spans 14 amino acids. The CDR3 DNA sequence: TGTGCCAGCAGCTTCCAGGGTTCCACTAATGGCTACACCTTC. Its translation is CASSFQGSTNGYTF.

The rearrangement uses TRBV30 and TRBJ2-5, with a possible D match to TRBD1 (5 bases). The CDR3 length is 15 residues. Trimming removed 0 bases from V and 3 bases from J, with 14 bases in between. Germline V gene lookup returns CDR1 GTSNPN and CDR2 SVGIG (reference sequence). The CDR3 DNA follows: TGTGCCTGGAGTGTATCTCGACAGACAGAAGAGACCCAGTACTTC. It translates to CAWSVSRQTEETQYF. Together with reference TRBV30 and TRBJ2-5, the CDR3 gives the full variable domain: SQTIHQWPATLVQPVGSPLSLECTVEGTSNPNLYWYRQAAGRGLQLLFYSVGIGQISSEVPQNLSASRPQDRQFILSSKKLLLSDSGFYLCAWSVSRQTEETQYFGPGTRLLVL.

A few counts support this clone. The chain combines TRBV5-4 with TRBJ2-2; 7 positions match TRBD1. V lost 7 bases and J lost 2; bases outside the gene matches: 11. CDR3 size: 16 residues. CDR1 SGHNT and CDR2 YYREEE come from the germline V gene (reference sequence). CDR3 region: CASFAGRGPNTGELFF. The CDR3 nucleotides are TGTGCCAGCTTCGCCGGAAGGGGGCCCAACACCGGGGAGCTGTTTTTT.

The CDR3 loop reads CASSLVPGGYNEQFF. In DNA form, the CDR3 reads TGCGCCAGCAGCTTGGTGCCGGGGGGCTACAATGAGCAGTTCTTC. The V and J genes are TRBV5-1 and TRBJ2-1; TRBD2 agrees at 7 bases. The germline gives CDR1 SGHRS, CDR2 YFSETQ. The trim removed 0 bases at V and 3 bases at J, leaving 3 bases unmatched. The CDR3 contains 15 residues.

V and J are TRBV29-1 and TRBJ2-3, with D unresolved. The ends were cut back, 3 bases at V and 4 bases at J, with 14 bases in the middle. The CDR3 consists of 14 residues. The germline V gene has CDR1 SQVTM and CDR2 ANQGSEA. CDR3 region: CSVERPDEADTQYF. In nucleotides, the CDR3 is TGCAGCGTTGAGAGGCCCGACGAGGCAGATACGCAGTATTTT.

The J gene is TRBJ2-3, the V gene TRBV28; 7 nucleotides agree with TRBD1. This CDR3 spans 15 amino acids. The trim removed 6 bases at V and 5 bases at J, leaving 11 bases unmatched. Germline V CDR1 and CDR2: MDHEN, SYDVKM. The CDR3 region has the DNA TGTGCCAGCAGCCCAGGGACAGCACCAGGAGATACGCAGTATTTT. Protein product: CASSPGTAPGDTQYF.

This rearrangement joins TRBV7-9 to TRBJ1-3; D is unclear. Trimming took off 6 bases at V and 2 bases at J, with 17 bases between the two ends. Germline V gene lookup returns CDR1 SEHNR and CDR2 FQNEAQ (reference sequence). The CDR3 extends over 16 amino acids. CDR3 protein: CASRSMSGVAGNTIYF. DNA for the CDR3: TGTGCCAGCAGGTCTATGTCGGGTGTGGCTGGAAACACCATATATTTT.

The J gene is TRBJ1-2, the V gene TRBV7-8; the D is unclear. Per the germline V gene, CDR1 is SGHVS and CDR2 is FQNEAQ. The CDR3 runs 14 residues. V lost 1 base and J lost 2, with 8 bases in between. DNA of the CDR3: TGTGCCAGCAGCTTAGTGTCCGTGAACTATGGCTACACCTTC. Translating gives CASSLVSVNYGYTF.

This clone was detected a few times. The same CDR3 can be traced to other DNA sequences in this sample. The genes are TRBV28 and TRBJ2-1; D gene unclear. The V and J ends lost 2 bases and 8 bases respectively, with 4 bases between them. The length of the CDR3 is 11 residues. Germline V gene data show CDR1 as MDHEN and CDR2 as SYDVKM. This CDR3 reads CASSLSDEQFF. CDR3 DNA: TGTGCCAGCAGTTTAAGCGATGAGCAGTTCTTC.

The chain couples TRBV9 to TRBJ1-2, with 9 bases identical to TRBD1. The junction had 3 bases not matched to a gene; V was cut back by 3 bases and J by 6 bases. CDR1 and CDR2 (germline): SGDLS, YYNGEE. The CDR3 covers 13 residues. CDR3 nucleotide sequence: TGTGCCAGCAGCGCCTGGACAGGGGATGGCTACACCTTC. Translated: CASSAWTGDGYTF.